Following are 22 T cell receptor beta chains from one sample sequenced in a study of regulatory T cells in long-lasting Graves disease. Time point noted: persistent/refractory GD, antithyroid drugs over 5 years with positive TRAb. From RNA extracted from PBMCs, the TCR library was made. Arm-PCR with iRepertoire HTBI primers amplified the CDR3 regions for these TCR beta libraries. Via MiXCR, TCRdb re-called the multiplex PCR reads, giving one row per CDR3 protein. The table shows 600,000 to 850,000 distinct CDR3 sequences, with approximately 31% occurring only once. Here the sequenced sample was peripheral blood mononuclear cells (PBMCs), taken when the disease was refractory, from a patient treated with antithyroid drugs. These receptors were taken from a female donor with Graves disease.

Comments on this clonotype: The junction shows a germline mismatch at one end, possibly a read error. The rearrangement uses TRBV19 and TRBJ1-4, with D possibly matching TRBD1 (5 bases). Germline V gene data show CDR1 as LNHDA and CDR2 as SQIVND (reference sequence). The CDR3 spans 14 residues. The CDR3 is CTSTLGQGAEKLFF. CDR3 in DNA: TGTACCAGTACCCTCGGTCAGGGCGCTGAAAAACTGTTTTTT.

This clonotype showed up many times. The CDR3 coding sequence is TGTGCCAGCAGTCCACAGGGATCGGGAAACACCATATATTTT. This encodes CASSPQGSGNTIYF. The genes are TRBV12-3 or TRBV12-4 and TRBJ1-3, with a tentative D call TRBD1 (6 bases). The CDR3 totals 14 residues. Trimming took 5 bases from V and 4 from J, leaving 12 bases between them.

This clonotype was seen more than once but under ten times. This rearrangement joins TRBV20-1 to TRBJ2-7; 9 positions match TRBD2. CDR3 length equals 14 residues. Germline loops: CDR1 DFQATT, CDR2 SNEGSKA (reference sequence). After removal of 6 bases from V and 4 bases from J, the junction contained 10 bases not matched to a gene. In DNA form, the CDR3 reads TGCAGTGCCTTACTGAGCGGGAGGCGTTACGAGCAGTACTTC. This translates into CSALLSGRRYEQYF.

The V and J genes are TRBV20-1 and TRBJ2-7; D remains unclear. This CDR3 has 12 amino acids. From germline, CDR1 is DFQATT and CDR2 SNEGSKA (reference sequence). V was trimmed by 3 bases and J by 1 base, leaving 7 bases between them. The CDR3 coding sequence is TGCAGTGCTAGTAAGGGATCCTACGAGCAGTACTTC. Protein: CSASKGSYEQYF.

The rearrangement joins TRBV2 to TRBJ1-5; D may be TRBD1 (6 bases). Trimming took off 3 bases at V and 4 bases at J, with 13 bases between the two ends. This CDR3 contains 15 residues. Germline V gene lookup returns CDR1 SNHLY and CDR2 FYNNEI. CDR3 DNA sequence: TGTGCCAGCAGTGAGGGGGCAGGGATGAATCAGCCCCAGCATTTT. This translates into CASSEGAGMNQPQHF. Looking up the rest from reference TRBV2 and TRBJ1-5 gives the full variable domain: EPEVTQTPSHQVTQMGQEVILRCVPISNHLYFYWYRQILGQKVEFLVSFYNNEISEKSEIFDDQFSVERPDGSNFTLKIRSTKLEDSAMYFCASSEGAGMNQPQHFGDGTRLSIL.

V usage is TRBV3-1 and J usage is TRBJ2-2, with 11 bases lining up with TRBD2. V dropped 6 bases and J dropped 5; count of bases not matched to a gene: 5. The CDR3 is made up of 15 amino acids. From germline, CDR1 is LGHDT and CDR2 YNNKEL (reference sequence). CDR3: CASRLTSGSTGELFF. The DNA of the CDR3 is TGTGCCAGCAGGCTTACTAGCGGGAGTACCGGGGAGCTGTTTTTT.

This chain's CDR3 is CASSLLAGVDEQYF. The DNA of the CDR3 is TGCGCCAGCAGCCTCCTAGCGGGAGTTGACGAGCAGTACTTC. The rearrangement links TRBV10-2 to TRBJ2-7; TRBD2 matches 10 bases. Germline CDR1 WSHSY, CDR2 SAAADI. With V trimmed by 6 bases and J by 5 bases, 7 bases remained unmatched. CDR3 size: 14 residues.

V usage is TRBV3-1 and J usage is TRBJ1-1; no clear D gene. V was cut by 0 bases and J by 5 bases, with 13 bases left in between. The CDR3 totals 15 residues. Germline CDR1 LGHDT, CDR2 YNNKEL (reference sequence). The CDR3 reads CASSQDLQVGTEAFF. CDR3 coding DNA: TGTGCCAGCAGCCAAGATCTCCAGGTAGGGACTGAAGCTTTCTTT.

This clonotype has a count of ten or more. This chain joins TRBV2 and TRBJ2-5; 12 nucleotides align to TRBD2. The CDR3 contains 17 residues. Germline V lookup: CDR1 SNHLY, CDR2 FYNNEI. The V and J ends lost 7 bases and 5 bases, in that order; junction bases with no gene match: 14. The CDR3 here is CASIRFSSGRARETQYF. Written as DNA, the CDR3 is TGTGCCAGCATCCGGTTTTCTAGCGGGAGGGCCCGGGAGACCCAGTACTTC.

This clonotype occurred many times. J is TRBJ1-2 and V is TRBV12-3 or TRBV12-4; 10 positions match TRBD1. V shed 1 base, J shed 3 bases, and the junction held 2 bases outside the gene matches. CDR3 length: 15 residues. In DNA, the CDR3 is TGTGCCAGCAGTTTAGGGACAGGGGGATACTATGGCTACACCTTC. Protein product: CASSLGTGGYYGYTF.

This chain uses TRBV27 with TRBJ2-4; 11 nucleotides agree with TRBD1. Per the germline V gene, CDR1 is MNHEY and CDR2 is SMNVEV (reference sequence). The trim removed 8 bases at V and 8 bases at J, leaving 5 bases unmatched. CDR3 length: 13 residues. Written as DNA, the CDR3 is TGTGCCAGCTCCGGGACAGGGGGGCACATTCAGTACTTC. This codes for CASSGTGGHIQYF.

This clonotype showed up many times. CDR3 sequence (DNA): TGTGCCAGCGCGCCGGGAGGACGGACCTACAATGAGCAGTTCTTC. As protein: CASAPGGRTYNEQFF. The chain carries TRBV19 and TRBJ2-1, with 7 positions matching TRBD2. The J segment lost 2 bases and the V segment lost 9 bases, leaving 10 bases of the junction unmatched. The CDR3 has 15 amino acids. Germline V gene lookup returns CDR1 LNHDA and CDR2 SQIVND (reference sequence).

The genes are TRBV6-1 and TRBJ1-1; D is possibly TRBD1 (5 bases). Germline lookup yields CDR1 MNHNS and CDR2 SASEGT. V dropped 4 bases and J dropped 3 bases, with 15 bases sitting between them. CDR3 size: 15 residues. CDR3 region: CASSARQIGDTEAFF. CDR3 nucleotide sequence: TGTGCCAGCAGTGCCCGACAGATCGGCGACACTGAAGCTTTCTTT.

This clonotype was counted only a few times. J is TRBJ1-2 and V is TRBV6-2 or TRBV6-3; perhaps TRBD1 as D (5 bases). The ends were cut back, 2 bases at V and 2 bases at J, with 15 bases in the middle. The germline CDR1 and CDR2 sequences are MNHEY and SVGEGT. The CDR3 has 16 residues. The CDR3 loop reads CASSYDRGEENYGYTF. The DNA of the CDR3 is TGTGCCAGCAGTTACGATCGGGGGGAGGAAAACTATGGCTACACCTTC.

This clonotype was recorded at least ten times. The chain has TRBV27 and TRBJ1-2; 7 bases agree with TRBD1. The CDR3 loop spans 17 amino acids. Germline V gene data show CDR1 as MNHEY and CDR2 as SMNVEV (reference sequence). Trimming removed 5 bases from V and 0 bases from J; junction bases left unmatched: 12. CDR3 coding DNA: TGTGCCAGCAGTACCCACAGGGGAGAGTTAGCTAACTATGGCTACACCTTC. It codes for CASSTHRGELANYGYTF.

In its sample, this clonotype was seen a few times. The germline gene is not matched at one end of the junction; a read error may be the cause. The rearrangement uses TRBV12-3 or TRBV12-4 and TRBJ1-2; 8 positions match TRBD1. This CDR3 comprises 15 residues. The CDR3 protein is CASSLGQVQTYGHTF. The CDR3 DNA sequence: TGTGCCAGCAGCCTGGGACAGGTACAGACCTATGGCCACACCTTC.

This clonotype has only a few counts. The chain recombines TRBV14 with TRBJ1-1; TRBD1 agrees at 7 bases. The CDR3 has 15 residues. Looked up from germline, CDR1 is SGHDN and CDR2 is FVKESK. Trimming took 5 bases from V and 7 from J; bases not matched to a gene: 13. The DNA for the CDR3 is TGTGCCAGCAGCTGGATAGGGGGCAGGGCTGATGAAGCTTTCTTT. Protein product: CASSWIGGRADEAFF.

The CDR3 reads CASSSYEGTRTEAFF. The CDR3 coding sequence is TGTGCCAGCAGCTCTTATGAAGGCACCCGAACTGAAGCTTTCTTT. The V and J genes are TRBV11-2 and TRBJ1-1; D is unclear. The CDR3 spans 15 residues. Germline CDR1 SGHAT, CDR2 FQNNGV. V lost 4 bases and J 5 bases, leaving 17 bases between the germline ends.

This clonotype occurred once. One junction end disagrees with the germline gene, perhaps due to a read error. The chain recombines TRBV3-1 with TRBJ1-6; TRBD1 aligns across 9 bases. The CDR3 totals 16 residues. CDR1 is LGHDT and CDR2 is YNNKEL in the germline V gene (reference sequence). The CDR3 DNA reads as TGTGCCAGCAGCCTCTCCGGGACAGGGCCCAATTCACCCCTCCGCTTT. Protein: CASSLSGTGPNSPLRF.

Turning to this clonotype: Since a much larger clone is just one base distant, this may be a read error. This rearrangement joins TRBV2 to TRBJ1-1; D is possibly TRBD1 (5 bases). From germline, CDR1 is SNHLY and CDR2 FYNNEI. The CDR3 covers 13 residues. The CDR3 nucleotides read TGTGCCAGCGGTGAATCGAGGGGAGCTGAAGCTTTCTTT. Translated: CASGESRGAEAFF.

This sequence joins TRBV5-6 and TRBJ1-1; D is uncertain. Germline lookup yields CDR1 SGHDT and CDR2 YYEEEE. Trimming removed 0 bases at V and 1 base at J, with 7 bases between. This CDR3 is built from 14 residues. CDR3: CASSLASENTEAFF. The CDR3 coding sequence is TGTGCCAGCAGCTTGGCCTCAGAGAACACTGAAGCTTTCTTT.

This clonotype was detected only once. The chain is built from TRBV3-1 and TRBJ2-7; 13 nucleotides align to TRBD2. Germline CDR1 and CDR2: LGHDT and YNNKEL (reference sequence). The trim removed 4 bases at V and 2 bases at J, leaving 8 bases unmatched. The CDR3 contains 17 residues. As DNA, the CDR3 is TGTGCCAGCAGCCGACTAGCGGGAGGATCTCTCCCCTACGAGCAGTACTTC. This translates into CASSRLAGGSLPYEQYF.